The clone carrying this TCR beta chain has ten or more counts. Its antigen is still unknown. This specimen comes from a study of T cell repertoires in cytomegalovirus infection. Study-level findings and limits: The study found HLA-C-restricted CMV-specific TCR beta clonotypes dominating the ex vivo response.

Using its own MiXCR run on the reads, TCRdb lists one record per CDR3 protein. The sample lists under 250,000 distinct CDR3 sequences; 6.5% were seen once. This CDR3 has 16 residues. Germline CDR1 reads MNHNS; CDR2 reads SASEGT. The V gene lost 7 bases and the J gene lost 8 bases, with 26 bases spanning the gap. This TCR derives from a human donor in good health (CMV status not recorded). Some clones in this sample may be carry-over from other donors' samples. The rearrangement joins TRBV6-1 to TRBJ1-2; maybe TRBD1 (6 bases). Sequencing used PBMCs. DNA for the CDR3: TGTGCCAGCACCGCACTCGGGGAGGGGGGCCTGAAGGGCTACACCTTC. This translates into CASTALGEGGLKGYTF.